This TCR beta chain stems from a study of CD8 T cells in ankylosing spondylitis. Germline V gene lookup returns CDR1 MGHDK and CDR2 SYGVNS. There are 15 residues in the CDR3. V was shortened by 1 base and J by 5 bases, with 14 bases between the two germline ends. TCRdb re-called the 5' RACE reads through MiXCR, storing one row per CDR3 protein. The sample lists about 110,000 distinct CDR3 sequences; around 24% were seen once. Sequencing was done on a sample of synovial fluid, either unsorted or a sorted T cell fraction (not recorded which). The gene calls are TRBV25-1 and TRBJ2-5; D may match TRBD1 or TRBD2 (6 bases each). The sequence was collected from a male donor with ankylosing spondylitis. The DNA for the CDR3 is TGTGCCAGCAGTGAATCTCCAGGGGAGGTGGAGACCCAGTACTTC. It codes for CASSESPGEVETQYF.